The clone carrying this T cell receptor (beta chain) has at least ten counts. The antigen is undetermined. Within the library, unique molecular identifiers were attached to each individual cDNA molecule. TCRdb processed the RACE reads anew with MiXCR; each CDR3 protein has one entry. The sample carries under 95,000 distinct CDR3 sequences, about 8.6% recorded once. This record comes from a study of human T cells and chemical hapten exposure. About the study: TCR yields differed between samples (mainly from small differences in pooled library volume). Study outcomes and limitations: Those TCRs sitting above 1 in 1000 frequency stayed the same with DPC sensitization.

The CDR3 is 16 amino acids. V lost 3 bases to trimming and J lost 6 bases, with 22 bases between them. Looked up from germline, CDR1 is DFQATT and CDR2 is SNEGSKA (reference sequence). The time point: healthy volunteer bleed at 2 weeks. Researchers extracted total RNA from unfractionated whole blood. The origin of this receptor is a female donor in good health. Some clones in this sample may be carry-over from other donors' samples. The gene calls are TRBV20-1 and TRBJ2-3, with D possibly being TRBD2 (6 bases). The sequencing input was whole blood. The CDR3 loop reads CSASLVRQLSGDTQYF. CDR3 coding DNA: TGCAGTGCTAGCCTCGTCAGGCAGCTGAGCGGGGATACGCAGTATTTT.